This TCR beta chain emerged from a study of lymphopenia after photon versus proton radiotherapy. Study findings and constraints: Oligoclonal CD8+ Temra expansion after nadir drove photon patients' diversity drop.

This table comes from immunoSEQ multiplex PCR, and its TCRdb copy is limited to in-frame clones, with some not included. The sample includes some 170,000 clones, approximately 86% of them seen just once. The CDR3 covers 13 residues. CDR1 and CDR2 (germline): SQVTM, ANQGSEA. V lost 4 bases and J 1 base, leaving 10 bases between the germline ends. With regard to this clone: Its antigen is as yet unknown.

The V call is TRBV29-1, the J call TRBJ1-2, with no clear D. This receptor was taken from a middle-aged man with gastric cancer. The specimen comprised peripheral blood, sampled from a patient treated with photon-based radiotherapy. CDR3 bases: TGCAGCGTTGCGGACGGCTTTAACTATGGCTACACCTTC. This gives the protein CSVADGFNYGYTF. Based on the CDR3 plus reference TRBV29-1 and TRBJ1-2, the full variable domain is SAVISQKPSRDICQRGTSLTIQCQVDSQVTMMFWYRQQPGQSLTLIATANQGSEATYESGFVIDKFPISRPNLTFSTLTVSNMSPEDSSIYLCSVADGFNYGYTFGSGTRLTVV.